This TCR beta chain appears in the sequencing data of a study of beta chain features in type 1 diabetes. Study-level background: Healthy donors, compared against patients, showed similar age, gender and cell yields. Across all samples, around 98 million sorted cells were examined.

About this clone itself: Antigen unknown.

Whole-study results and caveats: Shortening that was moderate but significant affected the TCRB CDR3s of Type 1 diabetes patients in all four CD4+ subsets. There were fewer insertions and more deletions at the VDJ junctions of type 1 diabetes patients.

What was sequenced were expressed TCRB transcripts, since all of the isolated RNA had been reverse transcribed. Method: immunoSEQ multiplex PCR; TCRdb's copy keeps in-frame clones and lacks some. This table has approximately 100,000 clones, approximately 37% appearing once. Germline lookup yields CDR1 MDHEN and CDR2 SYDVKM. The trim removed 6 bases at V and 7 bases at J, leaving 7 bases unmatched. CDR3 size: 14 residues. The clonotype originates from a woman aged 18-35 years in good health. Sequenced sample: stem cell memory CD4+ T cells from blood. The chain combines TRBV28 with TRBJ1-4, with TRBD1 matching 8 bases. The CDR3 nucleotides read TGTGCCAGCAGGCTTACGGACAGGGTTGAAAAACTGTTTTTT. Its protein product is CASRLTDRVEKLFF.